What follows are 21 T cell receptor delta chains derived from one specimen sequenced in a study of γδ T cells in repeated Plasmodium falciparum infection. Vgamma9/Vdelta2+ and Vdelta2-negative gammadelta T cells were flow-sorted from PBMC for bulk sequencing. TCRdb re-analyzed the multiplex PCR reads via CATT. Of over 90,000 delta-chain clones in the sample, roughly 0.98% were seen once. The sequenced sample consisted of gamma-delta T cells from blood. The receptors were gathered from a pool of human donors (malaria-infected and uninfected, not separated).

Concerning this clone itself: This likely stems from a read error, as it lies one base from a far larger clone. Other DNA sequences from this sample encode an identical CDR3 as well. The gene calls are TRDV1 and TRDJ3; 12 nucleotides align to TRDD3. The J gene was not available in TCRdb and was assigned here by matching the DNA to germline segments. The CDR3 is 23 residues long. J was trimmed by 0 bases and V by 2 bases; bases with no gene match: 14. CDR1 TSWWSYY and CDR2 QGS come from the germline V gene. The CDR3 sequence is CALGERALLGDTVSSWDTRQMFF. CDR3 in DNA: TGTGCTCTTGGGGAAAGAGCGCTACTGGGGGATACAGTATCCTCCTGGGACACCCGACAGATGTTTTTC.

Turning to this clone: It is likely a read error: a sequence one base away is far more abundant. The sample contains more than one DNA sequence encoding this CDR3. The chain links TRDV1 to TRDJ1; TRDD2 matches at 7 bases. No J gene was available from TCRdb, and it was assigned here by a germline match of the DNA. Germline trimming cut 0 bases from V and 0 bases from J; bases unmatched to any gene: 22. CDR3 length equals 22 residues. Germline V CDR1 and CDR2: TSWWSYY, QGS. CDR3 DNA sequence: TGTGCTCTTGGGGAACTTATTCCTACGGCTGGGACGCCGTCGAAGTACACCGATAAACTCATCTTT. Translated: CALGELIPTAGTPSKYTDKLIF.

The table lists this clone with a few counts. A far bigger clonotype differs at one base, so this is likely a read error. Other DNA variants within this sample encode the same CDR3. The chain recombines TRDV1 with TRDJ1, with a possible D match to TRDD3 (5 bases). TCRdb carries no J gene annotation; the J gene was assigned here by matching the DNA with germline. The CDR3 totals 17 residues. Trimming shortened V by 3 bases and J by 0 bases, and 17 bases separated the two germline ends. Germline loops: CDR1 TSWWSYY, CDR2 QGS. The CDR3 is CALGELVLGWYTDKLIF. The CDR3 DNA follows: TGTGCTCTTGGGGAGCTTGTGCTGGGATGGTACACCGATAAACTCATCTTT.

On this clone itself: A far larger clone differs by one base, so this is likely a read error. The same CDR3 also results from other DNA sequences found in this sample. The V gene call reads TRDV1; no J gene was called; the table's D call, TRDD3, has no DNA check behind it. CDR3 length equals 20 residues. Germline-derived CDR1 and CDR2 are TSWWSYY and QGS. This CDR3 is CALGDTFPSGGIRHTDKLIF. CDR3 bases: TGTGCTCTTGGGGACACCTTCCCTTCCGGGGGGATACGGCACACCGATAAGCTCATCTTT.

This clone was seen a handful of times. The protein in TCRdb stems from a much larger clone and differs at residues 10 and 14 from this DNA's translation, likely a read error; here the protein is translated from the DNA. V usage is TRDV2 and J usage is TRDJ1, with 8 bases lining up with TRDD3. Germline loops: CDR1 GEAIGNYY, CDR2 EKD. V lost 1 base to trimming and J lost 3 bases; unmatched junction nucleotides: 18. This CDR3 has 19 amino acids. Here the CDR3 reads CACDTVLLGGTLYADKLIF. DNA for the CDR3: TGTGCCTGTGACACGGTACTACTGGGGGGTACGCTGTACGCCGATAAACTCATCTTT.

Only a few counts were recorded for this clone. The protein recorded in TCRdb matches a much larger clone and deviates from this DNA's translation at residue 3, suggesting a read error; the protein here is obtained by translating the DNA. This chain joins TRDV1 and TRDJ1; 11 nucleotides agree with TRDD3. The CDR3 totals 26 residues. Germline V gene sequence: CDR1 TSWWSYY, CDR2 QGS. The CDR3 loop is CARGRRVPTHLASGGYKFSYTDKLIF. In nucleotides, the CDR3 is TGTGCTCGTGGGAGGCGCGTTCCTACCCACCTCGCATCTGGGGGATACAAGTTTTCGTACACCGATAAACTCATCTTT.

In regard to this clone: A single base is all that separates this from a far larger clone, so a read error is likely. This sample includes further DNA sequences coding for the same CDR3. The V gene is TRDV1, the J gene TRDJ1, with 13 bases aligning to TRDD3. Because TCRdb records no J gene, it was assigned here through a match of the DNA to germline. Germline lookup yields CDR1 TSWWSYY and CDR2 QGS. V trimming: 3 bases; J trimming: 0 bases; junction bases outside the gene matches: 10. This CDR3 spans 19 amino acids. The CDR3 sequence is CALGDFRYWGIRNTDKLIF. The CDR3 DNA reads TGTGCTCTTGGGGATTTCCGGTACTGGGGGATACGCAACACCGATAAACTCATCTTT.

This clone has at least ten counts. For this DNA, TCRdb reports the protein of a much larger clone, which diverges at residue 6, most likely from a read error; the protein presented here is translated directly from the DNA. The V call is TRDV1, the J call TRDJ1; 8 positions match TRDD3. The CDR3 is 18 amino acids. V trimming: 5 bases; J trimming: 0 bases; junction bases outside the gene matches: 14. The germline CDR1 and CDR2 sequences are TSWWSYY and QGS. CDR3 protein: CALGSRPHLGDYTDKLIF. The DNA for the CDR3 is TGTGCTCTTGGGTCTAGACCCCACCTGGGGGACTACACCGATAAACTCATCTTT.

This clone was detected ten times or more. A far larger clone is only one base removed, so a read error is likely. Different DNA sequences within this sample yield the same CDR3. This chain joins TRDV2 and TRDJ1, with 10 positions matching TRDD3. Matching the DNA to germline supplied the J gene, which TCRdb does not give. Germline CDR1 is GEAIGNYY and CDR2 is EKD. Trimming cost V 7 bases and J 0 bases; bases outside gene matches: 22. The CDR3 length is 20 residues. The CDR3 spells CACDHTRQKLGDRYTDKLIF. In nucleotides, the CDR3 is TGTGCCTGCGATCACACCCGCCAGAAACTGGGGGATCGGTACACCGATAAACTCATCTTT.

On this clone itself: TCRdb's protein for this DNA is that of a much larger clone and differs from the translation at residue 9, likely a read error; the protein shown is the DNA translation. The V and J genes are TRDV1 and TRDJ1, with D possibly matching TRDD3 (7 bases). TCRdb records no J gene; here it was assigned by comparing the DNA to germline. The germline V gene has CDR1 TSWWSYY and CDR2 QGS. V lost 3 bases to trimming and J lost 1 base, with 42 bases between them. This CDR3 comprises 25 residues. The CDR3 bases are TGTGCTCTTGGGGACAGAGGAGTTCGGTCCTTCCCACTGGGGCAAGGGGTTCCACGCACCGATAAACTCATCTTT. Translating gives CALGDRGVRSFPLGQGVPRTDKLIF.

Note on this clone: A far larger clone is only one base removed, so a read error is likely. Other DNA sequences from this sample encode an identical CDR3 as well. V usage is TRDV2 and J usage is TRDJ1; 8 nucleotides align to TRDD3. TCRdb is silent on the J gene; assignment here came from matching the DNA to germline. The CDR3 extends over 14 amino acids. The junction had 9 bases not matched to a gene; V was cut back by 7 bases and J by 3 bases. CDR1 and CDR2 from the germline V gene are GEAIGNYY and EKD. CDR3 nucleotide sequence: TGTGCCTGCGGGGGTGGGGATACAGCCGATAAACTCATCTTT. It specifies CACGGGDTADKLIF.

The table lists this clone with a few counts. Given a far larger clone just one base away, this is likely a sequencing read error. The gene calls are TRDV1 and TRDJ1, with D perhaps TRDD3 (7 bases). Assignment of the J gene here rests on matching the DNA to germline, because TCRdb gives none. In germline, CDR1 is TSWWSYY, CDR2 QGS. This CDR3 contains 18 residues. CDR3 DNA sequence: TGTGCCCTTGGAGGGCCTACTGGGGACGTTCCTAACACCGATAAACTCATCTTT. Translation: CALGGPTGDVPNTDKLIF.

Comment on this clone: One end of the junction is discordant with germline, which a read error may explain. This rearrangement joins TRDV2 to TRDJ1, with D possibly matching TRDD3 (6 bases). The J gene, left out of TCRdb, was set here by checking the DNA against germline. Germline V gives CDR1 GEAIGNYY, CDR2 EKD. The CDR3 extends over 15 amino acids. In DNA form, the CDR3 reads TGTGCCTGTGACCCCCTCGGCGGGGGGGACGATAGACTCATCTTT. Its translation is CACDPLGGGDDRLIF.

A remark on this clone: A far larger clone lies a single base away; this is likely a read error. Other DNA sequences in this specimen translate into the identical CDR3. This CDR3 reads CALGEICPPNTDKLIF. The CDR3 region has the DNA TGTGCTCTTGGCGAAATATGCCCGCCAAACACCGATAAACTCATCTTT. V usage is TRDV1 and J usage is TRDJ1; D is perhaps TRDD1 (6 bases). V dropped 6 bases and J dropped 0 bases, with 17 bases sitting between them. The CDR3 is 16 amino acids. In germline, CDR1 is TSWWSYY, CDR2 QGS.

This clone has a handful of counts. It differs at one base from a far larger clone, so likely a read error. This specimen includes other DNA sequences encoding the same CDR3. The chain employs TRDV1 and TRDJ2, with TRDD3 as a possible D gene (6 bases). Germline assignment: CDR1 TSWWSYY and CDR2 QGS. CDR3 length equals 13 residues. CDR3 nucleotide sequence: TGCGCTCTTTGGGGGGGACTGACAGCACAACTCTTCTTT. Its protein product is CALWGGLTAQLFF.

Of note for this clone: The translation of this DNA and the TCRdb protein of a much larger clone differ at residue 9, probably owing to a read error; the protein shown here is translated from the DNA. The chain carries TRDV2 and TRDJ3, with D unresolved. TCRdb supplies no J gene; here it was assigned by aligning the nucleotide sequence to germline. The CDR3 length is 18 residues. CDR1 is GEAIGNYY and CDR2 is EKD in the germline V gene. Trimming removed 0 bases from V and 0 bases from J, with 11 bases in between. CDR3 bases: TGTGCCTGTGACACCGTTACTAAAAACTCCTGGGACACCCGACAGATGTTTTTC. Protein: CACDTVTKNSWDTRQMFF.

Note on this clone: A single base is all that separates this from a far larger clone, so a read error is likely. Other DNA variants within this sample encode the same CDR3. CDR3 loop: CACDTRIGGYAYTDKLIF. The DNA for the CDR3 is TGTGCCTGTGACACACGTATTGGGGGATATGCCTACACCGATAAACTCATCTTT. The rearrangement uses TRDV2 and TRDJ1; 9 nucleotides match TRDD3. The J gene, not given by TCRdb, was assigned here from a germline match of the nucleotide sequence. The CDR3 contains 18 residues. Trimming removed 1 base from V and 0 bases from J; junction bases left unmatched: 11. Germline values: CDR1 GEAIGNYY, CDR2 EKD.

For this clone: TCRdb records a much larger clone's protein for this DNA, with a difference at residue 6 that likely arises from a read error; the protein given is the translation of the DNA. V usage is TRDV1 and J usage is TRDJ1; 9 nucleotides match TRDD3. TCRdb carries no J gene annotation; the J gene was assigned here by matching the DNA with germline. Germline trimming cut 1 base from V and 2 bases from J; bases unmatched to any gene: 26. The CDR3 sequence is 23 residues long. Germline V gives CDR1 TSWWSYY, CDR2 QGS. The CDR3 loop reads CALGERRNLRRNWGNPWTDKLIF. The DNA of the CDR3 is TGTGCTCTTGGGGAACGCAGGAACCTACGCCGTAACTGGGGGAACCCGTGGACCGATAAACTCATCTTT.

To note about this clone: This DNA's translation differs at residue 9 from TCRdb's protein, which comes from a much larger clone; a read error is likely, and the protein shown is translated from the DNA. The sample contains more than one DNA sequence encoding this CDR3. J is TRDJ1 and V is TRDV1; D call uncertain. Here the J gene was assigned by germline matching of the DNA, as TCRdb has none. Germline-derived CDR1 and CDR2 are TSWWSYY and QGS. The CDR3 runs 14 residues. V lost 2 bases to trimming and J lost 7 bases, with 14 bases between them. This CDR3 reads CALGEKRSRGKLIF. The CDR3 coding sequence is TGTGCTCTTGGGGAAAAAAGGAGTCGTGGTAAACTCATCTTT.

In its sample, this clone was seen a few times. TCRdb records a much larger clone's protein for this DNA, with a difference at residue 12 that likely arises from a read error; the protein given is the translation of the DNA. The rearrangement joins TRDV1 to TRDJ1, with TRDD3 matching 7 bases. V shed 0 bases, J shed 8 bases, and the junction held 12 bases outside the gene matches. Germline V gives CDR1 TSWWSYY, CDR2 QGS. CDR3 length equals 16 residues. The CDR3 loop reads CALGELGGILESKLIF. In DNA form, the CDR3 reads TGTGCTCTTGGGGAACTGGGAGGGATACTCGAGAGCAAACTCATCTTT.

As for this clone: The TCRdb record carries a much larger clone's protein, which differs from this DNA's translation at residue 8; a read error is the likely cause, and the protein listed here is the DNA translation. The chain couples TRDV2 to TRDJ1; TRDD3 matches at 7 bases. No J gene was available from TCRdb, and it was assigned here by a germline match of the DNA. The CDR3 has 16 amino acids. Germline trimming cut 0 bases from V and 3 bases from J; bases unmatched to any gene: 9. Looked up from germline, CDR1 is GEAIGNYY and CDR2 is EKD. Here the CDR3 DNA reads TGTGCCTGTGACACCCTGGGGGGTGAGGAAGCCGATAAACTCATCTTT. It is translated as CACDTLGGEEADKLIF.